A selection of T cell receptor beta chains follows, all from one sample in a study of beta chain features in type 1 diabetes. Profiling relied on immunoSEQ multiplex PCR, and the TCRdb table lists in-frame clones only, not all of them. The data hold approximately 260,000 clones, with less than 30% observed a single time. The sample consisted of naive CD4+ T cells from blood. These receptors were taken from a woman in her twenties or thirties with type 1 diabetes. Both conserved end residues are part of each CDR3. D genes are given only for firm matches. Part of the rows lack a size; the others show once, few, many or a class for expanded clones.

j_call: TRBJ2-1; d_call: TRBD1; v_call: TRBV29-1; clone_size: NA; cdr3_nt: TGCAGCGTTTTCAGTCCCGGGACAGGGTTGTTTTCCTACAATGAGCAGTTCTTC; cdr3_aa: CSVFSPGTGLFSYNEQFF
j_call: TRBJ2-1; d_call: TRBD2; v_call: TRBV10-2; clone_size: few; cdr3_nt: TGCGCCAGCAGCCGGACTAGCGGCAATGAGCAGTTCTTC; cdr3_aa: CASSRTSGNEQFF
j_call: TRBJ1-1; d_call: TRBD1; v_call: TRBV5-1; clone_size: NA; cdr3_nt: TGCGCCAGCAGCATAGTCGGGGACAGGCCTGAAGCTTTCTTT; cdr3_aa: CASSIVGDRPEAFF
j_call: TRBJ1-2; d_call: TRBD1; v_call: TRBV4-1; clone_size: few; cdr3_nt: TGCGCCAGCAGCCAACCAGGGGGTTACCAAGGCTACACCTTC; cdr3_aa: CASSQPGGYQGYTF
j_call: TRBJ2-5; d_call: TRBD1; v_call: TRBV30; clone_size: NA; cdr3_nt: TGTGCCTGGAGAGCAGGACAGGGTTATATAGAGACCCAGTACTTC; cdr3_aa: CAWRAGQGYIETQYF
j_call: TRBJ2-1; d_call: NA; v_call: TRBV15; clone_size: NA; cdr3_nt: TGTGCCACCAGCAGAGATCCCTCCTCCTACAATGAGCAGTTCTTC; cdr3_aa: CATSRDPSSYNEQFF
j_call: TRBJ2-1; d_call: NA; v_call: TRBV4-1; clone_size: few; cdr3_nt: TGCGCCAGCAGCCCCCCGGGGAGGCAGACCTACAATGAGCAGTTCTTC; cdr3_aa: CASSPPGRQTYNEQFF
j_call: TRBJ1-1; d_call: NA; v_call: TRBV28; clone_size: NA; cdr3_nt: TGTGCCAGCAAAACGTCCGCCGGACATGACCTGAGCGCTTTCTTT; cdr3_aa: CASKTSAGHDLSAFF
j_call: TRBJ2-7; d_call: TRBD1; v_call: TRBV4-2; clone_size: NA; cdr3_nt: TGTGCCAGCAGCCAAGGAGCGGGACAGGGTGGCGAGCAGTACTTC; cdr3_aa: CASSQGAGQGGEQYF
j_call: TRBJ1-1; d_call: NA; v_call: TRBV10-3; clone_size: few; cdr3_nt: TGTGCCATCAGTGCGGGTCAGAGGGACACTGAAGCTTTCTTT; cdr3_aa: CAISAGQRDTEAFF
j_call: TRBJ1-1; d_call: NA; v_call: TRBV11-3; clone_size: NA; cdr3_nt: TGTGCCAGCAGCTTTACAGGGATCACTGAAGCTTTCTTT; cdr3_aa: CASSFTGITEAFF
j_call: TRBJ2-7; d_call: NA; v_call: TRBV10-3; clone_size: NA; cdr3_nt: TGTGCCATCAGTACAGGGGGAGGGGAGCAGTACTTC; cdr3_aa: CAISTGGGEQYF
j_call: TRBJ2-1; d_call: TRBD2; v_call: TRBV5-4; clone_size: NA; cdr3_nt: TGTGCCACCATGGAGGGGCGGGAGGGTGAGCAGTTCTTC; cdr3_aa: CATMEGREGEQFF
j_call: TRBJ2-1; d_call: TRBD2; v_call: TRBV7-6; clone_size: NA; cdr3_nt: TGTGCCAGCAGCTCTCGCGCTAGCGGGAGGGTGGATGAGCAGTTCTTC; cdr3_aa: CASSSRASGRVDEQFF
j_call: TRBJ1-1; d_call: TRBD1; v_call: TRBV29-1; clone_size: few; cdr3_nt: TGCAGCGCTACGGGACAGATGAACACTGAAGCTTTCTTT; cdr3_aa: CSATGQMNTEAFF
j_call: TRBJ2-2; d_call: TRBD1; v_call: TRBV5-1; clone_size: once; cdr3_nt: TGCGCCAGCAGCCCTACGACAGGGACGAACACCGGGGAGCTGTTTTTT; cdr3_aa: CASSPTTGTNTGELFF
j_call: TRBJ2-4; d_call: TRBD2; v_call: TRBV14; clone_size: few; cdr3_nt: TGTGCCAGCAGCCAAACTCGAGCGGGGGGTAGAAACATTCAGTACTTC; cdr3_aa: CASSQTRAGGRNIQYF
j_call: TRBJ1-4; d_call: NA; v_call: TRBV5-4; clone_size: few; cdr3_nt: TGTGCCAGCAGCAAGGACAGCAGGAATGAAAAACTGTTTTTT; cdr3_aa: CASSKDSRNEKLFF
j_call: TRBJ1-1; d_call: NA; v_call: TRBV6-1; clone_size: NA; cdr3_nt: TGTGCCAGCAGTGAAGGAAAGAGTAGGAACACTGAAGCTTTCTTT; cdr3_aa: CASSEGKSRNTEAFF
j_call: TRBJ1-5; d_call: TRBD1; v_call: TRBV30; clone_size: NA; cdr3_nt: TGTGCCTGGAATGGACAGGGAGGTCAGCCCCAGCATTTT; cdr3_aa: CAWNGQGGQPQHF
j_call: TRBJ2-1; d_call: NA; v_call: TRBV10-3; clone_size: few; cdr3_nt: TGTGCCATCAGTGACGGTCGGGAGTCCTACAATGAGCAGTTCTTC; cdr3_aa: CAISDGRESYNEQFF
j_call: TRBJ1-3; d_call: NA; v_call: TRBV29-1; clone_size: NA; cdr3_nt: TGCAGCGTCGGACCGGGATCTGGAAACACCATATATTTT; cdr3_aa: CSVGPGSGNTIYF
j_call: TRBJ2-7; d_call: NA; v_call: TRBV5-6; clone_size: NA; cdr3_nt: TGTGCCAGCAGCTTGATTAAGGGGGGGCACTACGAGCAGTACTTC; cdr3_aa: CASSLIKGGHYEQYF
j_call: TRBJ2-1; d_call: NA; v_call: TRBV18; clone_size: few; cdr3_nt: TGTGCCAGCTGTCCCCAAGGAAGGGGATACAATGAGCAGTTCTTC; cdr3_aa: CASCPQGRGYNEQFF
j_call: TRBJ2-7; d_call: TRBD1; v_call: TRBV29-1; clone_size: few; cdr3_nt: TGCAGCGTTGACCCGGGACAGGGGTTTAACGAGCAGTACTTC; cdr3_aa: CSVDPGQGFNEQYF
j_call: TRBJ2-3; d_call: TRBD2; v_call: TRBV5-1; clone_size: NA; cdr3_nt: TGCGCCAGCAGCTTGGAACTAGCGGACAGCACAGATACGCAGTATTTT; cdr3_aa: CASSLELADSTDTQYF
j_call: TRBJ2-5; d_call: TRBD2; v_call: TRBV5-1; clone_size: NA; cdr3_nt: TGCGCCAGCAGCTTGGGGGGACTAGCGTTTCGGGAGACCCAGTACTTC; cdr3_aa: CASSLGGLAFRETQYF
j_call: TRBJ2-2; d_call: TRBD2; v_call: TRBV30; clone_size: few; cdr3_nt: TGTGCCTGGAACCGCGGGGGGAACACCGGGGAGCTGTTTTTT; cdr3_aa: CAWNRGGNTGELFF
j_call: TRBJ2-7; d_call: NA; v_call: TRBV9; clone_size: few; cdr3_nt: TGTGCCAGCAGCCCACGAACTAGTTCCGAGCAGTACTTC; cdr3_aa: CASSPRTSSEQYF
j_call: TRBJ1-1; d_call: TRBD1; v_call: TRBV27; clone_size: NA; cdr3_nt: TGTGCCAGCAGTTCCGGACAGGGCGTCTCTGAAGCTTTCTTT; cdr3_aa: CASSSGQGVSEAFF
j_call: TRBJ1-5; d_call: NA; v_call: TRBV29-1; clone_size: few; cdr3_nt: TGCAGCGTTGATCCAGGGCACAATCAGCCCCAGCATTTT; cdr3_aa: CSVDPGHNQPQHF
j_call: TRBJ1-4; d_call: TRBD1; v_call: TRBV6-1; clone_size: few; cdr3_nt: TGTGCCAGCAGTGAACTTGGGACAGGGTATGAAAAACTGTTTTTT; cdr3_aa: CASSELGTGYEKLFF
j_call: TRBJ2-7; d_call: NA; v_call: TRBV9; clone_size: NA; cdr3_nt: TGTGCCAGCAGCGTAGAGGGGGGGTCCTACGAGCAGTACTTC; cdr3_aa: CASSVEGGSYEQYF
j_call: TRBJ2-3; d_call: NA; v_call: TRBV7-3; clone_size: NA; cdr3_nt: TGTGCCAGCAGCTCAACTGGGCGGGTAGATACGCAGTATTTT; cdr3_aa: CASSSTGRVDTQYF
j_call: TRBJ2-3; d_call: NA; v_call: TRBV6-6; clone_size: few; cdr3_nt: TGTGCCAGCAGCCCCCAGGCAGATACGCAGTATTTT; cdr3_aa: CASSPQADTQYF
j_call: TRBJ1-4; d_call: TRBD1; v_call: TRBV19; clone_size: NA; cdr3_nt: TGTGCCAGTAGTATCCAGACAGGGATCGGTGAAAAACTGTTTTTT; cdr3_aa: CASSIQTGIGEKLFF
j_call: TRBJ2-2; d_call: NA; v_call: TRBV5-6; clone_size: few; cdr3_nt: TGTGCCAGCAGCTTGGACGGGGCCGGGGAGCTGTTTTTT; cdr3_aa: CASSLDGAGELFF
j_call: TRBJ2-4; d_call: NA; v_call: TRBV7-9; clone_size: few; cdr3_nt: TGTGCCAGCAGCTTAGAACGGACTGTAGCCAAAAACATTCAGTACTTC; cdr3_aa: CASSLERTVAKNIQYF
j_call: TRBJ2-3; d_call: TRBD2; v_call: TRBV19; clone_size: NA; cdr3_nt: TGTGCCAGTAGTATTTGGCTAGCGGGAGGAACAGATACGCAGTATTTT; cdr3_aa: CASSIWLAGGTDTQYF
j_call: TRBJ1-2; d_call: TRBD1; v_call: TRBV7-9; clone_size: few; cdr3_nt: TGTGCCAGCAGCCGAAGCCGGACAGGGGGCTACTACACCTTC; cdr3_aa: CASSRSRTGGYYTF
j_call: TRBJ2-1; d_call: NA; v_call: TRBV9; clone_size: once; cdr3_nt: TGTGCCAGCAGCGTAGAACGCAGGGCAACCTACAATGAGCAGTTCTTC; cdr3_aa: CASSVERRATYNEQFF
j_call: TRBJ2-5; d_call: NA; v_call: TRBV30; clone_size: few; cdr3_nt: TGTGCCTGGAGTGTTGGAGCGACAGAGACCCAGTACTTC; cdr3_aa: CAWSVGATETQYF
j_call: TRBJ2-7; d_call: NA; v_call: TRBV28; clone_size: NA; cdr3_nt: TGTGCCAGCTACCTGACAGGAGCGAGCGAGCAGTACTTC; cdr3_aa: CASYLTGASEQYF
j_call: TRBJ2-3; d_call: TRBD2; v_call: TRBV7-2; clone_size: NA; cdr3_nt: TGTGCCGGGGGACTAGCGGGAGGAGCCGCAGATACGCAGTATTTT; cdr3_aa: CAGGLAGGAADTQYF
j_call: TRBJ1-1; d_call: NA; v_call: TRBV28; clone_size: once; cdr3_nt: TGTGCCAGCAGTTTGCCCTCCTCCGGCGGGGAAGCTTTCTTT; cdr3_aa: CASSLPSSGGEAFF
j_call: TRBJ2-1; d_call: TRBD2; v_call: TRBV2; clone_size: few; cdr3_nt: TGTGCCAGCAGTGAGAGACTAGCGGGCTACAATGAGCAGTTCTTC; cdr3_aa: CASSERLAGYNEQFF
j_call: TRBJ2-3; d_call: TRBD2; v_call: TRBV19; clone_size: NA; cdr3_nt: TGTGCCAGTAGGACCTGGTCTAGCGGGAGTGCGGATACGCAGTATTTT; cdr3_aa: CASRTWSSGSADTQYF
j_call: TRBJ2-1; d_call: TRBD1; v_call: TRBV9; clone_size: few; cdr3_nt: TGTGCCAGCAGCGCGTCATATACGGACAGGGCAGGCAATGAGCAGTTCTTC; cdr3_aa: CASSASYTDRAGNEQFF
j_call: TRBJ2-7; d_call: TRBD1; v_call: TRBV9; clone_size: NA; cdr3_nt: TGTGCCAGCAGCGTTGGACAGGGGAACTACGAGCAGTACTTC; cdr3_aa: CASSVGQGNYEQYF
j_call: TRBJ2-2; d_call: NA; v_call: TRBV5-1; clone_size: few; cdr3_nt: TGCGCCAGCATGGGAACGAGCGGAGGTGGGACCGGGGAGCTGTTTTTT; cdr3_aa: CASMGTSGGGTGELFF
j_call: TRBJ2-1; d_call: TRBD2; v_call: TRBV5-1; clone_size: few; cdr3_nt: TGCGCCAGCAGCTTGGGGCTAGCGGGAGTCAATGAGCAGTTCTTC; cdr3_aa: CASSLGLAGVNEQFF
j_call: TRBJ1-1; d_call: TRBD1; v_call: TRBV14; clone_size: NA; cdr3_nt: TGTGCCAGCAGCCGGACAGGGTGGATCACTGAAGCTTTCTTT; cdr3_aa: CASSRTGWITEAFF
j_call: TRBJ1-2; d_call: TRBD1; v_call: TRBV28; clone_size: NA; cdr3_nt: TGTGCCAGCACCGTCGGACAGGGGGTATATGGCTACACCTTC; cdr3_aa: CASTVGQGVYGYTF